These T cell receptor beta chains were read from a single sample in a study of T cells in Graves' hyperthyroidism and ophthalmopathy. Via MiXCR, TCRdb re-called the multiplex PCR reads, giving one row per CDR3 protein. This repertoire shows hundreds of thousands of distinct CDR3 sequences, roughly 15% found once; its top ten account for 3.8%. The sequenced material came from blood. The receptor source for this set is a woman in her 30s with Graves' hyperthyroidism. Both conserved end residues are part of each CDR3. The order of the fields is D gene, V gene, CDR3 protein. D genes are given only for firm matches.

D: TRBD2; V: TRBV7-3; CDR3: CASSGLAGDEQYF
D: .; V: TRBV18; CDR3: CASSPNGGTEAFF
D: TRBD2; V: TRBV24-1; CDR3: CATSDLSSGRIYNEQFF
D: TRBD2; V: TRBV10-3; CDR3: CAISVGLAGLDEQYF
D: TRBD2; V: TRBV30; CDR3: CAYRLAGGADTQYF
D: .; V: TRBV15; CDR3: CATSRDSVGELFF
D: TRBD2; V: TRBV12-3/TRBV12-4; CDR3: CASSLLAGGGETQYF
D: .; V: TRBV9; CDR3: CASSASGNIQYF
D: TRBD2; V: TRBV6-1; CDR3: CASNPVLAGLYEQYF
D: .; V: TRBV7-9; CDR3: CASTVDTLYGYTF
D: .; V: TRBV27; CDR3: CASTIQTKGDNLGETQYF
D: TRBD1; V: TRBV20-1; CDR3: CSARMTGGAEKLFF
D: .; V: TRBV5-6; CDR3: CASSTTRDSGNTIYF
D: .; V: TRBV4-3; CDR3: CASSQDWGTSSYEQYF
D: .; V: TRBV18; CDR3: CANSILRDTNEKLFF
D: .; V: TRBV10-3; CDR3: CAISEMGDSRRFGDGYTF
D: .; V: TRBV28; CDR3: CASSLWGDEQFF